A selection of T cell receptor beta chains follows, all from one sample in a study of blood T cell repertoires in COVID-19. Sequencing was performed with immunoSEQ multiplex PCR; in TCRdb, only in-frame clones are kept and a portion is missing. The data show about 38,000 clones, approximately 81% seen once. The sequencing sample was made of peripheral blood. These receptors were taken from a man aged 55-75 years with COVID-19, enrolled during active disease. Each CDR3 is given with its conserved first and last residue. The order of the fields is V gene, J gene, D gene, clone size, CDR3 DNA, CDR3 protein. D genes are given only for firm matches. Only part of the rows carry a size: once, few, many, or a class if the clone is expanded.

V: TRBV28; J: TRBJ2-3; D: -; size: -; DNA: TGTGCCAGCAGCCTCGCCGCTACCACAGATACGCAGTATTTT; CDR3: CASSLAATTDTQYF
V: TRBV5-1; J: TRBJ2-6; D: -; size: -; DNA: TGCGCCAGCGGGCAGGCCTCTGGGGCCAACGTCCTGACTTTC; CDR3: CASGQASGANVLTF
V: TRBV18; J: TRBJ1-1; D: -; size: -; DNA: TGTGCCAGCTCACCACCGAGGACAGACAACACTGAAGCTTTCTTT; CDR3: CASSPPRTDNTEAFF
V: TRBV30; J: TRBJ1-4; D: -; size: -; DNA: TGTGCCTGGGGACGGGGGATAGGACTGTTTTTT; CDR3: CAWGRGIGLFF
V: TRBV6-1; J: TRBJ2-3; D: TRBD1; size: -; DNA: TGTGCCAGCAGTGATACCGGGACAGTTAGGTTCACAGATACGCAGTATTTT; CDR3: CASSDTGTVRFTDTQYF
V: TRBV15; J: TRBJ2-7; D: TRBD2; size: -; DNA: TGTGCCACCAGCAGAAGGGGGACTAGCGGATCCTACGAGCAGTACTTC; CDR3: CATSRRGTSGSYEQYF
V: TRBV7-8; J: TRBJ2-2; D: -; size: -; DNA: TGTGCCAGCAGCCCAGACCGGGTCTTCGTTTCGACCGGGGAGCTGTTTTTT; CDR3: CASSPDRVFVSTGELFF
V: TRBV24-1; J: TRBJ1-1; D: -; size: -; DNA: TGTGCCACCAGTGATTCGATCGAGGGAATGGACACTGAAGCTTTCTTT; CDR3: CATSDSIEGMDTEAFF
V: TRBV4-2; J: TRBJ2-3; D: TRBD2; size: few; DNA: TGTGCCAGCAGCCAAGTACGAGCGGGAGGACTCACGCAGTATTTT; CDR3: CASSQVRAGGLTQYF
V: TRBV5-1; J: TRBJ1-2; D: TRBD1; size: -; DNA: TGCGCCAGCAGCACGAGGGGGACAGGCGGCTACACCTTC; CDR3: CASSTRGTGGYTF
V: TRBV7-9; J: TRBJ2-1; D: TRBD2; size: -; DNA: TGTGCCAGCAGCTTTCTCCCTAGCGGGAGAGGAGTCCACAATGAGCAGTTCTTC; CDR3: CASSFLPSGRGVHNEQFF
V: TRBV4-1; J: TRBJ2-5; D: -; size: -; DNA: TGCGCCAGCAGTTCCAGGGAGACCCAGTACTTC; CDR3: CASSSRETQYF
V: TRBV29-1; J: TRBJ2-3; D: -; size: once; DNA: TGCAGCGTTTGTTGGCGGAACACAGATACGCAGTATTTT; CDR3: CSVCWRNTDTQYF
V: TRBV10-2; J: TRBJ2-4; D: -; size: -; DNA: TGCGCCAGCAGTGAGAGGCCCGAGGGGGTTCAGTACTTC; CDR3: CASSERPEGVQYF
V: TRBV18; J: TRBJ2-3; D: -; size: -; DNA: TGTGCCAGCTCACCAGGAGCCACAGATACGCAGTATTTT; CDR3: CASSPGATDTQYF
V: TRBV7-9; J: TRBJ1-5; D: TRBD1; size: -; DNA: TGTGCCAGCAGCCCCGGGACAGGGAATCAGCCCCAGCATTTT; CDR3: CASSPGTGNQPQHF